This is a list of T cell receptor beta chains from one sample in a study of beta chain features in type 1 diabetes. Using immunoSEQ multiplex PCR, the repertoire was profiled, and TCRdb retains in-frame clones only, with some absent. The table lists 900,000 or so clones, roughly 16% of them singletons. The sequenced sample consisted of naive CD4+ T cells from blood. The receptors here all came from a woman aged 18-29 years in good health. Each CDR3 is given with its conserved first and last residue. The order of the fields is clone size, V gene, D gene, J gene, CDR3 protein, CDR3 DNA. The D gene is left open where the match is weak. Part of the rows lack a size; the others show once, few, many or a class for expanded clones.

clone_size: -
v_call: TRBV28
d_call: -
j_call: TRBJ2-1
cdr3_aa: CASSRGGRSYNEQFF
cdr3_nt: TGTGCCAGCAGTCGAGGGGGGCGGTCCTACAATGAGCAGTTCTTC

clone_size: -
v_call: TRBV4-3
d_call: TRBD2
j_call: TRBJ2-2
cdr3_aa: CASSQELGLANTGELFF
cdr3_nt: TGCGCCAGCAGCCAAGAGTTGGGACTAGCGAACACCGGGGAGCTGTTTTTT

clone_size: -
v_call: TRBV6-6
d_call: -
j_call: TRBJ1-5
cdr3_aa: CASRPRGNQPQHF
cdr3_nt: TGTGCCAGCAGGCCGAGGGGCAATCAGCCCCAGCATTTT

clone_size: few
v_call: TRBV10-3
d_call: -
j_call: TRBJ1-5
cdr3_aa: CAIGARANQPQHF
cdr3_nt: TGTGCCATCGGGGCCAGGGCCAATCAGCCCCAGCATTTT

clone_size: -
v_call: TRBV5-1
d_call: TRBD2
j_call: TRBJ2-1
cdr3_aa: CASSLTLAGIDNEQFF
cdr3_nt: TGCGCCAGCAGCTTGACGTTAGCGGGAATCGACAATGAGCAGTTCTTC

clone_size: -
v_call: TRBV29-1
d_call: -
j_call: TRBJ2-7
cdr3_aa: CSVVLRFGF
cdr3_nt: TGCAGCGTTGTATTACGATTCGGGTTC

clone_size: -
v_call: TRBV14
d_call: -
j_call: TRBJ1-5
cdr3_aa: CASRRKARDRGNQPQHF
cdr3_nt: TGTGCCAGCCGCCGCAAAGCTAGGGATCGGGGCAATCAGCCCCAGCATTTT

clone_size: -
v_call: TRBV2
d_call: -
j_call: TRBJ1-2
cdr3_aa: CASRRRDTNYGYTF
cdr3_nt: TGTGCCAGCAGACGCCGGGATACTAACTATGGCTACACCTTC

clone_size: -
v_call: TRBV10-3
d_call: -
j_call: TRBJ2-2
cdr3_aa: CAISGQRIQSTGELFF
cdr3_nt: TGTGCCATCAGTGGACAAAGGATCCAGAGCACCGGGGAGCTGTTTTTT

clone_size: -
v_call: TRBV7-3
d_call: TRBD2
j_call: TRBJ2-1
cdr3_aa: CASSLNSGSYNEQFF
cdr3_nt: TGTGCCAGCAGCTTAAATAGCGGGAGCTACAATGAGCAGTTCTTC

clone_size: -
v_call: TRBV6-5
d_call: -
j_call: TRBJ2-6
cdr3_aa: CASISGQTGANVLTF
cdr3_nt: TGTGCCAGCATATCTGGACAAACTGGGGCCAACGTCCTGACTTTC

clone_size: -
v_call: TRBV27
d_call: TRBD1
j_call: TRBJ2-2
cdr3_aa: CASRPPGTGGTGELFF
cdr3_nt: TGTGCCAGCAGACCCCCCGGGACAGGGGGTACCGGGGAGCTGTTTTTT

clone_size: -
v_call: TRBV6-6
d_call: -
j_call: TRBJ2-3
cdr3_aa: CASSRPRGGATDTQYF
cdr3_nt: TGTGCCAGCAGTCGCCCTCGGGGCGGAGCCACAGATACGCAGTATTTT

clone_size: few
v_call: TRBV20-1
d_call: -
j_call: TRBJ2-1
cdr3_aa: CSARRTNEQFF
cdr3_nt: TGCAGTGCTAGGCGAACAAATGAGCAGTTCTTC

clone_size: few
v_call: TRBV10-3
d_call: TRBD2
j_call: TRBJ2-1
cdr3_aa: CAISESRTSGRVEFF
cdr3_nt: TGTGCCATCAGTGAGTCAAGGACTAGCGGGAGGGTGGAGTTCTTC

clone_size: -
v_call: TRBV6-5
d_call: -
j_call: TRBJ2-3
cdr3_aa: CASSYRSWDTQYF
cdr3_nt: TGTGCCAGCAGTTACCGATCCTGGGATACGCAGTATTTT

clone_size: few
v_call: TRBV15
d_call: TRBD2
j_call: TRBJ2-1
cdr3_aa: CATRTSGSHNEQFF
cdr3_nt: TGTGCCACCAGAACTAGCGGGAGTCACAATGAGCAGTTCTTC

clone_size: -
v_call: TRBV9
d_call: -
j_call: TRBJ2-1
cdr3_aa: CASSVAGAGLYNEQFF
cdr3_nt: TGTGCCAGCAGCGTAGCTGGGGCGGGCCTATACAATGAGCAGTTCTTC

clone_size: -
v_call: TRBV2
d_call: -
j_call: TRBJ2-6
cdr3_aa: CASRDLAGANVLTF
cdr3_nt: TGTGCCAGCAGGGATCTGGCTGGGGCCAACGTCCTGACTTTC

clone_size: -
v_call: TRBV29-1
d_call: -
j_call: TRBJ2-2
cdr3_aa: CSVGLGDTGELFF
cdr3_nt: TGCAGCGTTGGGTTGGGGGACACCGGGGAGCTGTTTTTT

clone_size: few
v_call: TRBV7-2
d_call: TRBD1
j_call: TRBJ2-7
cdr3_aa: CASSSRDRGFNEQYF
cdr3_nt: TGTGCCAGCAGCTCACGTGACAGGGGGTTCAACGAGCAGTACTTC

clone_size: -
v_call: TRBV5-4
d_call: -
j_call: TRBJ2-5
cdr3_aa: CASSLGQSQETQYF
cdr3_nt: TGTGCCAGCAGCTTGGGGCAGTCCCAAGAGACCCAGTACTTC

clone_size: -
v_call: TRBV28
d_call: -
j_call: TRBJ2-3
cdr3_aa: CASSPAKAPTDTQYF
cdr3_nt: TGTGCCAGCAGTCCCGCCAAGGCCCCCACAGATACGCAGTATTTT

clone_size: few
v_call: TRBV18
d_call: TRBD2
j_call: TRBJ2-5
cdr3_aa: CASSPSSGIETQYF
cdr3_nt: TGTGCCAGCTCACCGTCTAGCGGGATAGAGACCCAGTACTTC

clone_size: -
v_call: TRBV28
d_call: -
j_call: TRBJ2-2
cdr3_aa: CASRPRTGELFF
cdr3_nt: TGTGCCAGCAGGCCCAGGACCGGGGAGCTGTTTTTT

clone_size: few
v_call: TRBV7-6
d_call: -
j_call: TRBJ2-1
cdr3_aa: CASSLVYGNYNEQFF
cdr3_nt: TGTGCCAGCAGCTTAGTCTACGGGAACTACAATGAGCAGTTCTTC

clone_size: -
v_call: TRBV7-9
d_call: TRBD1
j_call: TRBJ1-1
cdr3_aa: CASSLRQGGAEAFF
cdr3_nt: TGTGCCAGCAGCTTACGACAGGGCGGCGCTGAAGCTTTCTTT

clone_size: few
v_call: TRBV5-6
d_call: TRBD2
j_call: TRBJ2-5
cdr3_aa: CASSQGLVTETQYF
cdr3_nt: TGTGCCAGCAGCCAGGGACTAGTGACGGAGACCCAGTACTTC

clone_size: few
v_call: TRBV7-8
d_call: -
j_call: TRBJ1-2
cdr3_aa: CASSQREGPGYYGYTF
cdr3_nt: TGTGCCAGCAGCCAGCGCGAGGGGCCAGGGTACTATGGCTACACCTTC

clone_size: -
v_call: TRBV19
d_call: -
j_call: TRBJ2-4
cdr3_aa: CASSDGRAKNIQYF
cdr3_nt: TGTGCCAGTAGTGACGGACGAGCCAAAAACATTCAGTACTTC

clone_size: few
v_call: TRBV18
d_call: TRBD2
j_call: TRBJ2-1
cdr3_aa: CASSPPGLAGGINEQFF
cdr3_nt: TGTGCCAGCTCACCACCGGGACTAGCGGGAGGCATCAATGAGCAGTTCTTC

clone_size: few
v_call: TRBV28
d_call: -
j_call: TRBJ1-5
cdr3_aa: CASTHRVSNQPQHF
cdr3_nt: TGTGCCAGCACCCACAGGGTTAGCAATCAGCCCCAGCATTTT

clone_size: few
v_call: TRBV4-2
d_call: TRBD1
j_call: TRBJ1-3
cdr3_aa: CASSQGIGQGIYGNTIYF
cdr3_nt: TGTGCCAGCAGCCAGGGGATAGGACAGGGAATATATGGAAACACCATATATTTT

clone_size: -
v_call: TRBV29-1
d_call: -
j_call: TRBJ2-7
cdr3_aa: CSASKPGLLSYEQYF
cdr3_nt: TGCAGCGCCTCAAAACCGGGACTCCTCTCCTACGAGCAGTACTTC

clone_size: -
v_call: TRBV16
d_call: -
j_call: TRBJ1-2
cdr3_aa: CAITGQGYGYTF
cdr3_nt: TGTGCCATCACAGGGCAGGGCTATGGCTACACCTTC

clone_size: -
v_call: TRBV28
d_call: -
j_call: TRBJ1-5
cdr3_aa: CASTERPNQPQHF
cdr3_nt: TGTGCCAGCACCGAGAGGCCGAATCAGCCCCAGCATTTT

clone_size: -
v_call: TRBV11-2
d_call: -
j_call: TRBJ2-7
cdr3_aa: CASSFFSWGTYEQYF
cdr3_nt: TGTGCCAGCAGCTTCTTCAGTTGGGGTACCTACGAGCAGTACTTC

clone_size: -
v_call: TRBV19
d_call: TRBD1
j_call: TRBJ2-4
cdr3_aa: CASSPNPGTANIQYF
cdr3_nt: TGTGCCAGTAGTCCCAATCCCGGGACAGCAAACATTCAGTACTTC

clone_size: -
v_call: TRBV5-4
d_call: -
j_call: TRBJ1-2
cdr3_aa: CASSLGHGVYGYTF
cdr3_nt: TGTGCCAGCAGCTTGGGACACGGGGTTTATGGCTACACCTTC

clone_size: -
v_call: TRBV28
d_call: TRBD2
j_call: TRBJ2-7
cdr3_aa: CASTPRLAGSYEQYF
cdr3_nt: TGTGCCAGCACCCCCCGGCTAGCGGGATCGTACGAGCAGTACTTC

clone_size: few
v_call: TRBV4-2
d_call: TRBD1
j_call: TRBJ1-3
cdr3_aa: CASSQVKGQGKGWNTIYF
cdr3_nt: TGTGCCAGCAGCCAAGTGAAGGGACAGGGAAAAGGGTGGAACACCATATATTTT

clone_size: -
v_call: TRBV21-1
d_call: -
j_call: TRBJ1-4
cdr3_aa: CASPIKQGQGATNEKLFF
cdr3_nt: TGTGCCAGCCCTATAAAACAGGGGCAGGGTGCAACTAATGAAAAACTGTTTTTT

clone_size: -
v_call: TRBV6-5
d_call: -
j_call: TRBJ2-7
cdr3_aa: CASSPGTQYEQYF
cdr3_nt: TGTGCCAGCAGCCCAGGGACACAGTACGAGCAGTACTTC

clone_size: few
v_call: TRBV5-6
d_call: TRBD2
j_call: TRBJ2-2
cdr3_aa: CASSPRRTSGSHGELFF
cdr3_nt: TGTGCCAGCAGCCCGAGACGGACTAGCGGGAGTCACGGGGAGCTGTTTTTT

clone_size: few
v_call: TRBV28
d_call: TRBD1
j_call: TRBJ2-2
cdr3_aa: CASSPRTGGNTGELFF
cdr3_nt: TGTGCCAGCAGTCCACGGACAGGGGGGAACACCGGGGAGCTGTTTTTT